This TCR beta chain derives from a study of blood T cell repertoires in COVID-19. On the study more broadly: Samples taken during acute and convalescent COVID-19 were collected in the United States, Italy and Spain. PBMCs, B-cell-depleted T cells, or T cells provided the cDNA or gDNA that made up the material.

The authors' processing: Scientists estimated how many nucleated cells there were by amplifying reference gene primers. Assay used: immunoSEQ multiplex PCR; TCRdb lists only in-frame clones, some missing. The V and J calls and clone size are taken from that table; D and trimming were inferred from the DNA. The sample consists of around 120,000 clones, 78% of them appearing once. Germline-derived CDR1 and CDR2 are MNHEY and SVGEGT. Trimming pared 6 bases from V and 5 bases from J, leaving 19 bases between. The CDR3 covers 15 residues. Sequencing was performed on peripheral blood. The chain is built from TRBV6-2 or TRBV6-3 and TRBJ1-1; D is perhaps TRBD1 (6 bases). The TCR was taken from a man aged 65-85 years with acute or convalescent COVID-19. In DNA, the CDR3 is TGTGCCAGCAGCCGAGAAGCGGGGGGCGCAACTGAAGCTTTCTTT. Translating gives CASSREAGGATEAFF.